This T cell receptor beta chain was captured in a study of T cells expressing NK-cell markers. Across the whole study: All TCR beta repertoires analysed originated from sorted CD3+CD56+NKG2C+, CD3+CD56+NKG2C- and CD3+CD56-NKG2C+ T cells.

Findings and limits, study-wide: Of the CD8+ T cells in more than five donors, roughly 1.0-7.5% belonged to dominant NKG2C+ clonotypes.

Details on this clonotype: The target antigen is unknown.

One entry per CDR3 protein, without DNA, is what TCRdb gives after re-calling the 5' RACE reads. This sample lists about 460,000 distinct CDR3 sequences; its ten largest clones have 1.4% to 1.5%. The sample taken for sequencing was blood T cells: a sorted CD56 or NKG2C T cell subset, CD4+ or CD8+ T cells, or bulk PBMC T cells (not recorded which). This TCR came from a woman in her fifties or sixties in good health.

The CDR3 region is CASSSGRVYNEQFF. This chain links TRBV12-3 or TRBV12-4 with TRBJ2-1; the TCRdb call, TRBD1, lacks DNA for checking. The CDR3 totals 14 residues.